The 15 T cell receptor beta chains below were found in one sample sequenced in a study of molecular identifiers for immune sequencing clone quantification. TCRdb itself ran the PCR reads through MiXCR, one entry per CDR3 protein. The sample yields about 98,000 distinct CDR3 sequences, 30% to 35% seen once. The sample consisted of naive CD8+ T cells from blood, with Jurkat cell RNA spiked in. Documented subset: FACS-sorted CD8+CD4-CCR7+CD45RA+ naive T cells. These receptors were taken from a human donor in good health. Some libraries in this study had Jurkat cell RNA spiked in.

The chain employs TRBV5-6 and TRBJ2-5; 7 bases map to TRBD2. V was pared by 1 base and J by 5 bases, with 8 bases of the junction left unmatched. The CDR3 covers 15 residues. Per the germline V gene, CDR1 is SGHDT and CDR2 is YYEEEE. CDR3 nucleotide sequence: TGTGCCAGCAGCTTGTGGGGAGCGGGAAACGAGACCCAGTACTTC. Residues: CASSLWGAGNETQYF.

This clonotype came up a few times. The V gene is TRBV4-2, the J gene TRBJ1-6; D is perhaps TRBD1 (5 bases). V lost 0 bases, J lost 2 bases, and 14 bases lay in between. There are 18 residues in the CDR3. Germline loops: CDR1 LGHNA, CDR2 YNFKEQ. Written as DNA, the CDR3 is TGTGCCAGCAGCCAAGACAGGGCAGCGGGCCCCTATAATTCACCCCTCCACTTT. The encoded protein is CASSQDRAAGPYNSPLHF.

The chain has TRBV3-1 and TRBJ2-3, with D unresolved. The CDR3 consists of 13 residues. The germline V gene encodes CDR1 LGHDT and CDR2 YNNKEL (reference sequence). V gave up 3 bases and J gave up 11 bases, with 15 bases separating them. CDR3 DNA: TGTGCCAGCAGCCATGAGCCAACCAAAAGGCAGTATTTT. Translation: CASSHEPTKRQYF.

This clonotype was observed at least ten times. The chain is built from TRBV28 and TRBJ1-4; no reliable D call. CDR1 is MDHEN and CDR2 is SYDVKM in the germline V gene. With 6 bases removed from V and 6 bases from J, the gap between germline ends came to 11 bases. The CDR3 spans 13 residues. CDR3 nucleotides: TGTGCCAGCAGCCCGGGAAGTCATGAAAAACTGTTTTTT. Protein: CASSPGSHEKLFF.

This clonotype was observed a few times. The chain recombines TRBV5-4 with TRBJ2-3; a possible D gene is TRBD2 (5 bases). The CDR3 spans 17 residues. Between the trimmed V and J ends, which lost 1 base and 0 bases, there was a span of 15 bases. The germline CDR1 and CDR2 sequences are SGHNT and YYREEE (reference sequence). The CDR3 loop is CASSLSHLTGSTDTQYF. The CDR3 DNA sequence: TGTGCCAGCAGCTTGAGTCATCTTACGGGGAGCACAGATACGCAGTATTTT.

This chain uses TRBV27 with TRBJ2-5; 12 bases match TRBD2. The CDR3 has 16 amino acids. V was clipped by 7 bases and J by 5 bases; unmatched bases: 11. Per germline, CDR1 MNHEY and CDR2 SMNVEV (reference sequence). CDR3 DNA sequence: TGTGCCAGCACTCTTTTCCTAGCGGGAGGGGGGGAGACCCAGTACTTC. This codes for CASTLFLAGGGETQYF.

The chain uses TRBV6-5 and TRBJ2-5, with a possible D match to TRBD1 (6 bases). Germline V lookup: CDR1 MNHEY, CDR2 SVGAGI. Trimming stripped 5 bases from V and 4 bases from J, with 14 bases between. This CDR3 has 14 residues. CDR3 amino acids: CASSPGHRRETQYF. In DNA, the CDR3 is TGTGCCAGCAGTCCGGGACACCGGAGAGAGACCCAGTACTTC.

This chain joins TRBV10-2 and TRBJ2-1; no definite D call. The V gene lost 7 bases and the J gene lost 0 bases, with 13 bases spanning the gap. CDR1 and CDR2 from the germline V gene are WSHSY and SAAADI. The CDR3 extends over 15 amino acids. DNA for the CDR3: TGCGCCAGCACCCCCTGGGGTAGCTCCTACAATGAGCAGTTCTTC. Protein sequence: CASTPWGSSYNEQFF.

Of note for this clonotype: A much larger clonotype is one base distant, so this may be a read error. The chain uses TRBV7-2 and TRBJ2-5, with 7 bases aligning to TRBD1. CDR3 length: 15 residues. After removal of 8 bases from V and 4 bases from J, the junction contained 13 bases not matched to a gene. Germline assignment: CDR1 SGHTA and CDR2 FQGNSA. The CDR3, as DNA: TGTGCCAGCCGCCGCGACAGGGTTTGGCGAGAGACCCAGTACTTC. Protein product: CASRRDRVWRETQYF.

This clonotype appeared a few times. The chain's CDR3 is CASSLGTSLTGELFF. The CDR3 nucleotides are TGTGCCAGCAGCCTCGGGACTAGTCTAACCGGGGAGCTGTTTTTT. The chain is built from TRBV4-2 and TRBJ2-2; 8 bases map to TRBD2. In germline, CDR1 is LGHNA, CDR2 YNFKEQ. The V and J ends lost 4 bases and 5 bases, in that order; junction bases with no gene match: 6. This CDR3 contains 15 residues.

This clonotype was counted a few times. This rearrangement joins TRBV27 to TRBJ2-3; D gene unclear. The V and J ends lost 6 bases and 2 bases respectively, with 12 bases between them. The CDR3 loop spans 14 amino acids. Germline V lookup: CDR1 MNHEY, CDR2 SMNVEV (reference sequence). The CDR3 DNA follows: TGTGCCAGCAGGGGGTGGGCTGACACAGATACGCAGTATTTT. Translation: CASRGWADTDTQYF.

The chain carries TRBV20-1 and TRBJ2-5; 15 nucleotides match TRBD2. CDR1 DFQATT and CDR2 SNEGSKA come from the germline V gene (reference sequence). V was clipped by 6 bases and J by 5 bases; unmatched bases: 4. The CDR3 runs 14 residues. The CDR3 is CSARTSGRVETQYF. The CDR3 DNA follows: TGCAGTGCAAGGACTAGCGGGAGGGTGGAGACCCAGTACTTC.

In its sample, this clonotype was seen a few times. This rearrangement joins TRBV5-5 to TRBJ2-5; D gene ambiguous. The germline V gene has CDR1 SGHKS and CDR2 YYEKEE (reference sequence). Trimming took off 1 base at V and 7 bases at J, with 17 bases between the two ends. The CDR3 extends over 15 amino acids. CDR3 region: CASSLSPAFSVTQYF. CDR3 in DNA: TGTGCCAGCAGCTTGTCCCCAGCCTTCTCCGTGACCCAGTACTTC. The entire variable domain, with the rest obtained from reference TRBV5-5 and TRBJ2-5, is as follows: DAGVTQSPTHLIKTRGQQVTLRCSPISGHKSVSWYQQVLGQGPQFIFQYYEKEERGRGNFPDRFSARQFPNYSSELNVNALLLGDSALYLCASSLSPAFSVTQYFGPGTRLLVL.

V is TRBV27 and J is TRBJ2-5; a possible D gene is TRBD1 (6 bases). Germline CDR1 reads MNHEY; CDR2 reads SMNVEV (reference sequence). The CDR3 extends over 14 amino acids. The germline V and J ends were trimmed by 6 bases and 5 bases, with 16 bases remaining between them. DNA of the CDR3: TGTGCCAGCAGAGCAGGGGTGGGGGTGGAGACCCAGTACTTC. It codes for CASRAGVGVETQYF.

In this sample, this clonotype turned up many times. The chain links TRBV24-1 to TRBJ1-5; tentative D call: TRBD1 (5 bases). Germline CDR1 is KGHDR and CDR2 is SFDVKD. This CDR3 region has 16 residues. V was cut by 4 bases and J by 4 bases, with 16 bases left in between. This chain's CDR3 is CATSDAAGGWNQPQHF. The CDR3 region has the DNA TGTGCCACCAGTGACGCTGCCGGGGGTTGGAATCAGCCCCAGCATTTT.